The rows below give T cell receptor beta chains drawn from one sample of a study of T cells in Graves' hyperthyroidism and ophthalmopathy. TCRdb used MiXCR to reprocess the multiplex PCR reads, holding one entry per CDR3 protein. The sample has fewer than 750,000 distinct CDR3 sequences; about 14% are singletons. The sample was blood. These receptors were taken from a woman in her 50s with Graves' ophthalmopathy. The CDR3 runs from the conserved cysteine through the conserved F or W. The D gene is left open where the match is weak. For some rows the clone size is stated as once, few or many, or as a class when expanded; others skip it.

clone_size,v_call,d_call,j_call,cdr3_aa,cdr3_nt
few,TRBV6-2/TRBV6-3,.,TRBJ2-3,CASSSSSPADTQYF,TGTGCCAGCAGTTCAAGTTCACCCGCAGATACGCAGTATTTT
many,TRBV30,.,TRBJ2-1,CAHGDLFNEQFF,TGTGCCCACGGAGACCTATTCAATGAGCAGTTCTTC
many,TRBV20-1,.,TRBJ2-1,CSARGAESRKQFF,TGCAGTGCTAGAGGAGCCGAATCCAGAAAGCAGTTCTTC
.,TRBV6-5,.,TRBJ2-7,CASSYGGRPGEQYF,TGTGCCAGCAGTTACGGTGGGCGACCTGGCGAGCAGTACTTC
few,TRBV2,.,TRBJ1-2,CASRDNLYGYTF,TGTGCCAGCAGGGATAACCTCTATGGCTACACCTTC
many,TRBV20-1,.,TRBJ1-6,CSARRGSSYNSPLHF,TGCAGTGCCAGACGAGGGAGCTCCTATAATTCACCCCTCCACTTT
few,TRBV6-6,TRBD1,TRBJ1-1,CASSYVQGARTEAFF,TGTGCCAGCAGTTACGTACAGGGGGCGAGGACTGAAGCTTTCTTT
.,TRBV19,.,TRBJ1-2,CASSIDLNRANYGYTF,TGTGCCAGTAGTATAGATTTGAACAGGGCTAACTATGGCTACACCTTC
many,TRBV29-1,TRBD1,TRBJ1-2,CSVEDFRDRDHGYTF,TGCAGCGTTGAAGATTTCAGGGACAGGGACCATGGCTACACCTTC
many,TRBV11-1,.,TRBJ1-1,CASSLEIALGEAFF,TGTGCCAGCAGCTTAGAGATCGCTCTTGGTGAAGCTTTCTTT
few,TRBV14,TRBD2,TRBJ2-3,CASSQGTSVQDTQYF,TGTGCCAGCAGCCAAGGTACTAGCGTCCAAGATACGCAGTATTTT
many,TRBV28,TRBD2,TRBJ2-1,CASGGTTSGRHEQFF,TGTGCCAGCGGGGGGACGACTAGCGGGAGGCATGAGCAGTTCTTC
.,TRBV5-1,TRBD2,TRBJ2-7,CASSPGLAGVLEQYF,TGCGCCAGCAGCCCAGGACTAGCGGGAGTTCTCGAGCAGTACTTC
once,TRBV7-8,.,TRBJ1-3,CVSSVRTSNSGNTIYF,TGTGTCAGCAGCGTCCGGACGTCCAACTCTGGAAACACCATATATTTT
many,TRBV6-2/TRBV6-3,.,TRBJ2-7,CASSLSGAYEQYF,TGTGCCAGCAGTTTGAGCGGAGCCTACGAGCAGTACTTC
.,TRBV27,TRBD1,TRBJ1-2,CASSRDRGSDQGYTF,TGTGCCAGCAGCCGAGACAGGGGGAGTGATCAGGGCTACACCTTC
many,TRBV20-1,.,TRBJ2-3,CSARVLGDTQYF,TGCAGTGCTAGAGTTTTGGGAGATACGCAGTATTTT
many,TRBV30,.,TRBJ2-7,CAWSGRDYEQYF,TGTGCCTGGAGTGGCAGGGACTACGAGCAGTACTTC
.,TRBV7-3,.,TRBJ1-1,CASSLSRGATEAFF,TGTGCCAGCAGCTTATCCAGGGGCGCGACTGAAGCTTTCTTT
many,TRBV27,.,TRBJ2-7,CASSLTRDSYEQYF,TGTGCCAGCAGTCTGACAAGGGATTCCTACGAGCAGTACTTC
many,TRBV5-1,.,TRBJ2-3,CASSAVLFTDTQYF,TGCGCCAGCAGCGCCGTTCTCTTCACAGATACGCAGTATTTT
.,TRBV27,TRBD2,TRBJ2-1,CASSLSGGRGSGEQFF,TGTGCCAGCAGTTTATCTGGCGGGAGGGGTTCCGGGGAGCAGTTCTTC
many,TRBV28,.,TRBJ2-7,CASSLLEEQYF,TGTGCCAGCAGTTTACTTGAAGAGCAGTACTTC
.,TRBV15,.,TRBJ2-1,CATSSDRRADEQFF,TGTGCCACCAGCAGCGACAGGCGAGCCGATGAGCAGTTCTTC
.,TRBV29-1,TRBD2,TRBJ2-7,CSVEDWLAGDVYEQYF,TGCAGCGTTGAAGATTGGCTAGCGGGAGATGTTTACGAGCAGTACTTC
many,TRBV28,.,TRBJ1-1,CASSFLGGNTEAFF,TGTGCCAGCAGCTTCCTAGGGGGGAACACTGAAGCTTTCTTT
.,TRBV15,.,TRBJ1-5,CATSRAGPRGDQPQHF,TGTGCCACCAGCAGAGCAGGCCCCAGGGGCGATCAGCCCCAGCATTTT
many,TRBV7-2,.,TRBJ2-1,CASNPQYVNEQFF,TGTGCCAGCAACCCCCAGTACGTCAATGAGCAGTTCTTC
.,TRBV20-1,.,TRBJ2-3,CSARGGGITDTQYF,TGCAGTGCTAGAGGGGGCGGGATTACAGATACGCAGTATTTT
many,TRBV20-1,.,TRBJ2-1,CSAPLDRSYNEQFF,TGCAGTGCACCGTTAGACCGCTCCTACAATGAGCAGTTCTTC
many,TRBV6-2/TRBV6-3,TRBD2,TRBJ2-7,CASIISGRGSYEQYF,TGTGCCAGCATTATAAGCGGGAGAGGCTCCTACGAGCAGTACTTC
few,TRBV5-6,TRBD1,TRBJ2-5,CASRKDRGETQYF,TGTGCCAGCAGGAAGGACAGGGGAGAGACCCAGTACTTC
.,TRBV7-9,.,TRBJ2-7,CASSFGGLATSSYEQYF,TGTGCCAGCAGCTTTGGGGGATTGGCCACTAGCTCCTACGAGCAGTACTTC
.,TRBV20-1,.,TRBJ2-1,CSARQIRRYSYEQFF,TGCAGTGCTAGACAAATCAGACGTTACTCCTACGAGCAGTTCTTC
many,TRBV20-1,TRBD2,TRBJ2-1,CSASASGRPRNEQFF,TGCAGTGCATCCGCTAGCGGGAGGCCAAGGAATGAGCAGTTCTTC
few,TRBV4-3,.,TRBJ2-3,CASSQFGTSPSTDTQYF,TGCGCCAGCAGCCAATTCGGGACCTCACCCTCAACAGATACGCAGTATTTT
many,TRBV7-9,.,TRBJ2-3,CASRHGGVDTQYF,TGTGCCAGCAGGCATGGGGGCGTGGATACGCAGTATTTT
many,TRBV29-1,TRBD2,TRBJ2-1,CSAKAGGGYNEQFF,TGCAGCGCAAAAGCGGGAGGAGGATACAATGAGCAGTTCTTC
.,TRBV7-8,TRBD2,TRBJ2-5,CASSPYGLAGEGEETQYF,TGTGCCAGCAGCCCTTATGGACTAGCGGGAGAGGGCGAAGAGACCCAGTACTTC
few,TRBV27,TRBD1,TRBJ1-5,CASSITGTGSYQPQHF,TGTGCCAGCAGTATCACCGGGACAGGGTCGTATCAGCCCCAGCATTTT
few,TRBV19,.,TRBJ2-2,CASSSFFSHTGELFF,TGTGCCAGTAGTTCCTTTTTTTCGCACACCGGGGAGCTGTTTTTT
.,TRBV5-1,.,TRBJ2-2,CASSLESLTGELFF,TGCGCCAGCAGCTTGGAGAGTCTTACCGGGGAGCTGTTTTTT
many,TRBV5-5,.,TRBJ2-1,CASSLELHYNEQFF,TGTGCCAGCAGCTTAGAACTACACTACAATGAGCAGTTCTTC
many,TRBV28,.,TRBJ2-3,CASSPLGARQDTQYF,TGTGCCAGCAGTCCCTTAGGGGCTAGACAAGATACGCAGTATTTT
few,TRBV7-9,.,TRBJ2-3,CASSLPLEGSTDTQYF,TGTGCCAGCAGCTTACCTCTTGAGGGTTCCACAGATACGCAGTATTTT
few,TRBV5-8,.,TRBJ2-3,CASSSELLGTDTQYF,TGTGCCAGCAGCTCCGAGCTTCTGGGCACAGATACGCAGTATTTT
.,TRBV12-3/TRBV12-4,.,TRBJ2-1,CASGSPGRAIGVF,TGTGCCAGCGGGTCCCCAGGGCGTGCGATCGGGGTCTTC